The clone carrying this T cell receptor beta chain was observed many times. No antigen is known for it. The entry originates in a study of T cell repertoires in cytomegalovirus infection. Overall study context: CMV infection together with matching HLA type was indicated by public TCR beta signatures. Study results and caveats: HLA-C-restricted TCR beta clonotypes specific for CMV led the ex vivo response.

TCRdb analysed the reads with MiXCR anew, one entry per CDR3 protein. Of under 250,000 distinct CDR3 sequences in the sample, 9% to 15% were seen once. CDR1 and CDR2 from the germline V gene are MDHEN and SYDVKM. This CDR3 comprises 14 residues. The V end was cut by 8 bases, the J end by 10 bases, with 23 bases between. This receptor was identified in a human donor in good health (CMV status not recorded). Some clones in this sample may be carry-over from other donors' samples. This chain connects TRBV28 to TRBJ1-1, with D possibly being TRBD1 (5 bases). Sequenced: PBMCs. DNA for the CDR3: TGTGCCAGCCGCCGGATGGGGGGGGAGGCGGGAGCTTTCTTT. Its translation: CASRRMGGEAGAFF.